The rows below give T cell receptor beta chains drawn from one sample of a study of CD4 T cells in relation to SARS-CoV-2 and coronaviruses. Which antigens these TCRs recognize remains unknown. Libraries were prepared by immunoSEQ multiplex PCR; TCRdb keeps only in-frame clonotypes and omits some of them. The sample lists some 11,000 clones; roughly 81% were seen once. The sample consisted of CD4+ T cells from PBMCs, cultured in vitro. The receptors derive from a human donor in good health. The CDR3 runs from the conserved cysteine through the conserved F or W. A D gene is named only where the DNA matches it firmly. The size field is filled for only some rows; it gives once, few, many or a size class.

clone_size d_call j_call v_call cdr3_aa cdr3_nt
few TRBD1 TRBJ2-7 TRBV2 CASIPDRVVVEQYF TGTGCCAGTATCCCGGACAGGGTCGTCGTCGAGCAGTACTTC
. . TRBJ1-2 TRBV6-5 CASSPSGEGNYGYTF TGTGCCAGCAGCCCCTCGGGGGAGGGTAACTATGGCTACACCTTC
. TRBD1 TRBJ1-1 TRBV27 CASSLRGGGMNTEAFF TGTGCCAGCAGTTTGCGAGGGGGCGGAATGAACACTGAAGCTTTCTTT
. TRBD2 TRBJ2-3 TRBV3-1/TRBV3-2 CASAPGLAGVDTQYF TGTGCCAGCGCCCCCGGACTAGCGGGAGTAGATACGCAGTATTTT
. . TRBJ2-3 TRBV7-9 CASSFSLRDPRQYF TGTGCCAGCAGCTTTTCCCTCAGGGACCCAAGGCAGTATTTT
. . TRBJ2-7 TRBV24-1 CATSDLEVYEQYF TGTGCCACCAGTGATTTGGAAGTCTACGAGCAGTACTTC
. . TRBJ1-1 TRBV11-2 CASSLVAGNTEAFF TGTGCCAGCAGCTTAGTTGCAGGGAACACTGAAGCTTTCTTT
. TRBD2 TRBJ2-1 TRBV6-2/TRBV6-3 CASSYGAGGTNEQFF TGTGCCAGCAGTTACGGGGCGGGGGGGACGAATGAGCAGTTCTTC
. . TRBJ2-7 TRBV19 CASSIRQERGEQYF TGTGCCAGTAGTATCCGACAGGAGAGGGGCGAGCAGTACTTC
. . TRBJ2-1 TRBV12-3/TRBV12-4 CASSHGVYNEQFF TGTGCCAGCAGCCACGGGGTCTACAATGAGCAGTTCTTC
. . TRBJ1-1 TRBV7-6 CASSLEAAQNTEAFF TGTGCCAGCAGCTTAGAGGCGGCGCAGAACACTGAAGCTTTCTTT
. TRBD2 TRBJ2-1 TRBV9 CASSVATSGGAFADEQFF TGTGCCAGCAGCGTAGCTACTAGCGGGGGGGCATTTGCGGATGAGCAGTTCTTC
. . TRBJ2-1 TRBV18 CASSSQTGAYNEQFF TGTGCCAGCTCATCACAGACAGGAGCCTACAATGAGCAGTTCTTC
. . TRBJ1-4 TRBV6-6 CAASGARYPEKLFF TGTGCCGCCTCTGGGGCCAGATACCCCGAAAAACTGTTTTTT
. TRBD1 TRBJ2-1 TRBV7-2 CASGYHGTGGRNEQFF TGTGCCAGCGGCTACCATGGGACAGGGGGTAGGAATGAGCAGTTCTTC
. . TRBJ1-2 TRBV3-1/TRBV3-2 CASSRGNYGYTF TGTGCCAGCAGCCGGGGAAACTATGGCTACACCTTC
. TRBD1 TRBJ1-2 TRBV5-6 CASSFGWAGQENYGYTF TGTGCCAGCAGCTTCGGCTGGGCGGGACAGGAGAACTATGGCTACACCTTC
. . TRBJ1-1 TRBV29-1 CSVRESNTEAFF TGCAGCGTTCGGGAATCAAACACTGAAGCTTTCTTT
. . TRBJ2-7 TRBV7-9 CASSSAGEQYF TGTGCCAGCAGCTCCGCGGGCGAGCAGTACTTC
. . TRBJ1-5 TRBV9 CASSVNWEGNQPQHF TGTGCCAGCAGCGTTAATTGGGAAGGTAATCAGCCCCAGCATTTT
. . TRBJ2-1 TRBV7-9 CASSFLSAGSYNEQFF TGTGCCAGCAGCTTCCTCTCAGCAGGCTCCTACAATGAGCAGTTCTTC
. . TRBJ2-6 TRBV11-1 CASSLVSGAGANVLTF TGTGCCAGCAGCTTAGTATCGGGGGCTGGGGCCAACGTCCTGACTTTC
once TRBD1 TRBJ1-2 TRBV6-5 CASSYSDRDGGYTF TGTGCCAGCAGTTACTCGGACAGGGACGGTGGCTACACCTTC
. . TRBJ2-5 TRBV30 CAWSASEETQYF TGTGCCTGGAGTGCCTCCGAAGAGACCCAGTACTTC
few . TRBJ2-2 TRBV4-1 CASSQRTGPNTGELFF TGCGCCAGCAGCCAAAGGACGGGGCCAAACACCGGGGAGCTGTTTTTT
. . TRBJ2-7 TRBV5-5 CASSRQGRTQTYEQYF TGTGCCAGCAGCCGTCAAGGTAGGACACAGACCTACGAGCAGTACTTC
. TRBD2 TRBJ2-1 TRBV6-2/TRBV6-3 CASSLLSGSKFF TGTGCCAGCAGTCTCCTTAGCGGGAGCAAGTTCTTC
few . TRBJ2-7 TRBV5-5 CASTLGAYEWQYF TGTGCCAGCACCCTGGGGGCCTACGAGTGGCAGTACTTC
. TRBD2 TRBJ2-7 TRBV5-5 CASSLAGGDDYEQYF TGTGCCAGCAGCTTGGCCGGGGGGGACGACTACGAGCAGTACTTC
once TRBD1 TRBJ1-4 TRBV30 CAWSRRGTGGEKLFF TGTGCCTGGAGCCGGCGTGGGACAGGGGGTGAAAAACTGTTTTTT
once . TRBJ1-4 TRBV5-1 CASSYGTAGEKLFF TGCGCCAGCAGCTACGGGACTGCGGGTGAAAAACTGTTTTTT
few . TRBJ1-2 TRBV4-3 CASSQDQATDYGYTF TGCGCCAGCAGCCAAGACCAGGCTACGGACTATGGCTACACCTTC
. TRBD2 TRBJ2-3 TRBV11-3 CASSPSGGADTQYF TGTGCCAGCAGCCCCTCCGGGGGGGCAGATACGCAGTATTTT
. . TRBJ1-2 TRBV6-4 CASSDMGGTNYGYTF TGTGCCAGCAGTGACATGGGGGGTACTAACTATGGCTACACCTTC
once . TRBJ2-7 TRBV2 CASRDSPAGEQYF TGTGCCAGCCGCGACAGCCCCGCCGGCGAGCAGTACTTC
. TRBD1 TRBJ2-2 TRBV5-4 CASSFLQGAGTGELFF TGTGCCAGCAGCTTTCTACAGGGGGCGGGCACCGGGGAGCTGTTTTTT
. . TRBJ1-6 TRBV6-5 CASSYSQQGSNSPLHF TGTGCCAGCAGTTACTCCCAACAGGGTTCGAATTCACCCCTCCACTTT
. . TRBJ2-1 TRBV5-4 CASSLGHNEQFF TGTGCCAGCAGCTTGGGTCACAATGAGCAGTTCTTC
few TRBD1 TRBJ2-1 TRBV5-1 CASTPGQGASEQFF TGCGCCAGCACACCGGGACAGGGGGCGTCCGAGCAGTTCTTC
. . TRBJ1-4 TRBV11-2 CASSLDGSEFEKLFF TGTGCCAGCAGCTTAGATGGCAGCGAGTTTGAAAAACTGTTTTTT
few . TRBJ1-3 TRBV11-2 CASSSPDRGYGNTIYF TGTGCCAGCAGCTCCCCAGACCGGGGATACGGAAACACCATATATTTT
. . TRBJ1-1 TRBV18 CASSLPGNLNTEAFF TGTGCCAGCTCACTTCCAGGGAACCTGAACACTGAAGCTTTCTTT
. . TRBJ2-3 TRBV30 CAWNMGDTQYF TGTGCCTGGAATATGGGGGATACGCAGTATTTT
. . TRBJ2-1 TRBV7-2 CASSPSHNNEQFF TGTGCCAGCAGCCCCAGCCATAACAATGAGCAGTTCTTC
. TRBD1 TRBJ2-7 TRBV6-5 CASQRLQGAGYEQYF TGTGCCAGCCAGCGGCTTCAGGGGGCGGGATACGAGCAGTACTTC
. TRBD1 TRBJ2-7 TRBV28 CASSPPSTGTGVSHEQYF TGTGCCAGCAGCCCGCCGTCAACCGGGACAGGGGTCTCACACGAGCAGTACTTC
. TRBD2 TRBJ2-7 TRBV7-9 CASSLGRGVISYEQYF TGTGCCAGCAGCTTAGGTCGGGGGGTGATCTCCTACGAGCAGTACTTC
. TRBD1 TRBJ2-3 TRBV29-1 CSINSQGAGTDTQYF TGCAGCATCAACTCCCAGGGGGCGGGCACAGATACGCAGTATTTT
once . TRBJ2-2 TRBV11-2 CASSLAQGGTGELFF TGTGCCAGCAGCTTAGCTCAGGGGGGCACCGGGGAGCTGTTTTTT
. . TRBJ2-2 TRBV5-1 CASSLTGTSTGELFF TGCGCCAGCAGCTTGACCGGGACTTCTACCGGGGAGCTGTTTTTT
. . TRBJ2-1 TRBV6-6 CASSSNRDSHNEQFF TGTGCCAGCAGTTCCAACCGGGACTCCCACAATGAGCAGTTCTTC
once TRBD2 TRBJ2-3 TRBV29-1 CSVDTGGTDTQYF TGCAGCGTTGATACGGGAGGAACGGATACGCAGTATTTT
. . TRBJ2-7 TRBV19 CASSPRGTSYEQYF TGTGCCAGTAGCCCGAGAGGGACCTCCTACGAGCAGTACTTC
. TRBD2 TRBJ2-1 TRBV11-2 CASSHSSGGNNEQFF TGTGCCAGCAGCCACTCTAGCGGGGGAAACAATGAGCAGTTCTTC
few TRBD1 TRBJ2-2 TRBV7-6 CASSLTGGKGTGELFF TGTGCCAGCAGCCTCACAGGGGGGAAGGGGACCGGGGAGCTGTTTTTT
. . TRBJ2-7 TRBV27 CASSFSGHGEQYF TGTGCCAGCAGTTTCTCGGGACATGGAGAGCAGTACTTC
. . TRBJ2-3 TRBV2 CASNPPFTDTQYF TGTGCCAGCAATCCCCCGTTTACAGATACGCAGTATTTT
few . TRBJ1-1 TRBV30 CAWIVITEAFF TGTGCCTGGATAGTAATCACTGAAGCTTTCTTT
. TRBD2 TRBJ2-1 TRBV25-1 CASSESGGGPYNEQFF TGTGCCAGCAGTGAATCAGGCGGGGGGCCCTACAATGAGCAGTTCTTC
. . TRBJ2-7 TRBV19 CASSIGTGEQYF TGTGCCAGTAGTATCGGCACTGGCGAGCAGTACTTC